This T cell receptor (beta chain) was observed in a study of cytomegalovirus exposure and HLA in healthy donors. This CDR3 has 15 amino acids. Germline V gene sequence: CDR1 SQVTM, CDR2 ANQGSEA. The V gene lost 5 bases and the J gene lost 7 bases, with 23 bases spanning the gap. The CMV serostatus of this donor went unrecorded. A remark on this clone: Its matching antigen is unknown.

The PCR employed 60 Vbeta primers together with 13 Jbeta primers. Using immunoSEQ multiplex PCR, the repertoire was profiled, and TCRdb retains in-frame clones only, with some absent. The repertoire holds approximately 150,000 clones, with about 85% as singletons. Study-wide results and caveats: While the bulk of TCR sequences proved rare, some public TCRs turned up in many donors. When the data were analyzed later, several of the most significant clusters appeared to be linked to common viral pathogens. As confirmed in vitro, three CMV-associated chains were specific for CMV antigens.

The sequencing sample was made of PBMCs. This receptor was identified in a human donor in good health. The V gene is TRBV29-1, the J gene TRBJ1-2, with D perhaps matching TRBD1 (5 bases). CDR3 DNA: TGCAGCGTTTTCCTTGGGGCGGATAAAGGAGTTGGCTACACCTTC. It is translated as CSVFLGADKGVGYTF.